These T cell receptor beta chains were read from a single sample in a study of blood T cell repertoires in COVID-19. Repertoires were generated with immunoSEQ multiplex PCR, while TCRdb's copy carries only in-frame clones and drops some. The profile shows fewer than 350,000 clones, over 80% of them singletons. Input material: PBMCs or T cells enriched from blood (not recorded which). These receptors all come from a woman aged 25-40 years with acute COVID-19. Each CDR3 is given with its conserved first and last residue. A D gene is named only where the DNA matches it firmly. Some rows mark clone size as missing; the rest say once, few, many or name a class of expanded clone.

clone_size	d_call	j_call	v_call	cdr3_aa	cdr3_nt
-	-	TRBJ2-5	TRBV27	CASSSRTDQETQYF	TGTGCCAGCAGTTCCAGGACAGATCAAGAGACCCAGTACTTC
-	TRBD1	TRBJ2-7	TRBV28	CASSGTDDEQYF	TGTGCCAGCAGTGGGACAGACGACGAGCAGTACTTC
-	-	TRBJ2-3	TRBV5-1	CASSFQIGTDTQYF	TGCGCCAGCAGCTTTCAGATTGGCACAGATACGCAGTATTTT
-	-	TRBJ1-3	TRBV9	CASSVTAGNTIYF	TGTGCCAGCAGCGTAACGGCTGGAAACACCATATATTTT
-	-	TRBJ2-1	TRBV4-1	CASSQGPNEQFF	TGCGCCAGCAGCCAAGGTCCTAATGAGCAGTTCTTC
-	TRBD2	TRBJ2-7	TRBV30	CAWSETSGDSYEQYF	TGTGCCTGGAGTGAGACTAGCGGGGACTCCTACGAGCAGTACTTC
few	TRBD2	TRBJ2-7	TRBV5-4	CASSLAASGKSHEQYF	TGTGCCAGCAGCTTGGCGGCTAGCGGGAAGTCCCACGAGCAGTACTTC
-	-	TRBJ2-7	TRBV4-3	CASSQDTVGAYEQYF	TGCGCCAGCAGCCAAGATACGGTAGGGGCCTACGAGCAGTACTTC
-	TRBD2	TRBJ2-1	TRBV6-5	CASSYSGGDYEQFF	TGTGCCAGCAGTTACTCTGGGGGGGACTATGAGCAGTTCTTC
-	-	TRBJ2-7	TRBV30	CAWVGGRGRYYEQYF	TGTGCCTGGGTGGGAGGTCGGGGGAGGTACTACGAGCAGTACTTC
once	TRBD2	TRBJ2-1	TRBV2	CASSEASGSYNEQFF	TGTGCCAGCAGTGAAGCTAGCGGGAGTTACAATGAGCAGTTCTTC
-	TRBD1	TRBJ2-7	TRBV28	CASSLWGQGPYEQYF	TGTGCCAGCAGTCTTTGGGGACAGGGCCCCTACGAGCAGTACTTC
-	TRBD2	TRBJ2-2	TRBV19	CASSYPPGLAGGSYTGELFF	TGTGCCAGTAGTTACCCGCCGGGACTAGCGGGAGGGTCTTATACCGGGGAGCTGTTTTTT
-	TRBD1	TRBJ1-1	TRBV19	CASSKLRTGMADTEAFF	TGTGCCAGTAGTAAGTTAAGGACAGGGATGGCCGACACTGAAGCTTTCTTT
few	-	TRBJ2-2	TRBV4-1	CASSLPGESSSGELFF	TGCGCCAGCAGCCTTCCGGGGGAGAGTAGCTCCGGGGAGCTGTTTTTT
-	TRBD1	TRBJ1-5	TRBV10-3	CAISEFEDRQHF	TGTGCCATCAGCGAGTTCGAGGACAGGCAGCATTTT
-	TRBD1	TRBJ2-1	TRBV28	CASSRQGSNNEQFF	TGTGCCAGCAGTCGACAGGGGAGTAACAATGAGCAGTTCTTC
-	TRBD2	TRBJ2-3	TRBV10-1	CASSEHPGLAGTDTQYF	TGCGCCAGCAGTGAGCACCCGGGACTAGCGGGTACAGATACGCAGTATTTT
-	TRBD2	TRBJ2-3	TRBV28	CASRDGLAPRQLDTQYF	TGTGCCAGCAGGGACGGACTAGCGCCCAGGCAGTTAGATACGCAGTATTTT
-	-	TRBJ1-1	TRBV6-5	CASSYNRESTEAFF	TGTGCCAGCAGTTATAACAGGGAGAGCACTGAAGCTTTCTTT
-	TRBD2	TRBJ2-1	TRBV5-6	CASSLGLPSSYNEQFF	TGTGCCAGCAGCCTGGGACTACCAAGCTCCTACAATGAGCAGTTCTTC
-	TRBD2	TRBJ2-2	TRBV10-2	CASSVAAGNTGELFF	TGCGCCAGCAGTGTAGCAGCGGGAAACACCGGGGAGCTGTTTTTT
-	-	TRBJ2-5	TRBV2	CASTHELAGETQYF	TGTGCCAGCACCCACGAGCTAGCTGGGGAGACCCAGTACTTC
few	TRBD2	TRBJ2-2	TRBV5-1	CASMAGGVGELFF	TGCGCCAGCATGGCGGGAGGTGTCGGGGAGCTGTTTTTT
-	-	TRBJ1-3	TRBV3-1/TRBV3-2	CASSFRTVRDSGNTIYF	TGTGCCAGCAGTTTCAGGACAGTCCGCGACTCTGGAAACACCATATATTTT
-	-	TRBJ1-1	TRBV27	CASNVYADPGTEAFF	TGTGCCAGCAATGTCTACGCGGATCCGGGCACTGAAGCTTTCTTT
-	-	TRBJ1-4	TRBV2	CASSVAGLNEKLFF	TGTGCCAGCAGTGTGGCAGGGCTTAATGAAAAACTGTTTTTT
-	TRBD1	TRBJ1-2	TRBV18	CASSPGATGWGYTF	TGTGCCAGCTCACCGGGTGCGACAGGGTGGGGCTACACCTTC
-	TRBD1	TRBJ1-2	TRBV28	CASSAHQGGGNYGYTF	TGTGCCAGCAGTGCCCACCAAGGGGGCGGTAACTATGGCTACACCTTC